This TCR beta chain was sequenced for a study of T cells in Graves' hyperthyroidism and ophthalmopathy (dated by TCRdb to about 2019). With regard to the full study: Peripheral blood samples were taken at initial diagnosis, before any treatment was given. TCR V-J signatures able to tell the groups apart were searched for in a discovery cohort of more than 90 patients, of whom over 40 had Graves' ophthalmopathy and 57 had stable Graves' hyperthyroidism. Thyroid tissue and blood T-cell repertoires from about six Graves' hyperthyroidism patients were also compared in the study. According to the paper, TCR Vbeta CDR3 sequencing was carried out on over 130 peripheral blood samples, which came from over 40 ophthalmopathy, 75 or so hyperthyroidism and roughly 17 progressor patients. Following sampling, methimazole starting at 30 mg daily was given to hyperthyroidism patients, and high-dose intravenous methylprednisolone was given to ophthalmopathy patients. Prospective prediction of ophthalmopathy was tested in an independent validation cohort of 18 hyperthyroidism patients and roughly 16 patients who later progressed to ophthalmopathy. The 75 to 100 discovery patients were randomly split 7:3 into training and test sets. What the study reported, not specific to this receptor: In cross-validation, a model built on a 13 V-J signature told ophthalmopathy apart from stable hyperthyroidism with approximately 90% sensitivity and around 84% specificity, and in testing the same model reached 80%/75%. Blood samples also contained most of the expanded thyroid clonotypes (frequency above 0.001), which suggests that blood repertoires may reflect thyroid immune responses. Sample size was not statistically predetermined, and blinding of investigators to group allocation was not performed. During validation, the model predicted progression to ophthalmopathy a median of about 6.3 months ahead of onset, with around 71% sensitivity and less than 85% specificity.

In this sample, this clonotype turned up many times. The target of this receptor is not known. It has no much larger one-base neighbor in the sample; base qualities were not kept. In the ophthalmopathy patients, disease was moderately to severely active, with a Clinical Activity Score of 3 or more, a NOSPECS grade of 4 or more, and a duration of less than 3 months. The study excluded patients with uncontrolled infections, other autoimmune diseases, pregnancy or lactation. Diagnoses relied on clinical symptoms, serum thyroxine and TRAb, thyroid ultrasound and orbital computed tomography. PBMCs were separated from 8 to 10 ml of fresh peripheral blood using Ficoll-Paque density gradient centrifugation. Trizol reagent was used to extract total RNA, and RNA quality was then checked on an Agilent 2100 Bioanalyzer. The CDR3 spans 14 residues, from the cysteine through the phenylalanine. Only the CDR3 part of the read is kept: 42 bases, read in frame from the first base. Compared with germline, V lacks 2 bases and J lacks 7 bases; bases without a gene match: 8. CDR1 is given as DFQATT and CDR2 as SNEGSKA, both from the germline V gene (reference sequence).

The TCR beta CDR3 regions were amplified from the RNA transcripts. The TCR CDR3 was subjected to a first round of RT-PCR using the HTBI primer set and the Qiagen OneStep RT-PCR kit. A second multiplex PCR round built the libraries, followed by size selection and purification. Sequencing of the libraries was done on an Illumina HiSeq2000 using paired-end 100 bp reads. For the original study's pipeline: SOAPnuke was used to process the raw data, with reads discarded if the reads contained adapters or uncalled bases, had a mean Phred below 15, or lacked an exact constant-primer or identifier match. COPE v1.2.5 was used to merge high-quality paired reads, and clonotypes were defined as unique nucleotide sequences. MiTCR v1.1 was used to align clonotypes to the IMGT TRBV, TRBD and TRBJ reference segments. The analysis was restricted to V-J combinations with a frequency above 0.0001, which together covered 99.2% of the repertoires. A TCS score was defined as the ratio of F50 (clonal expansion) to E x V (chaos), with BLOSUM62-based TCRdist applied between CDR3 peptides within each V-J. Welch's t-statistics and random forest reduced roughly 530 V-J features to around 14, which were used in a naive Bayes classifier (R e1071). The Morisita-Horn index was used to measure how similar the thyroid and blood repertoires were. Starting from the raw public reads, TCRdb applied fastp trimming at Q25, assembled clones with MiXCR and retained in-frame beta chains. Each CDR3 protein gets just one entry, which takes the most common genes and DNA from the rows behind it. The V and J calls and clone size are TCRdb's, not the authors'. Recorded for this sample are 600,000 to 700,000 distinct CDR3 sequences; roughly 14% of them occurred a single time. The top ten hold around 4.1% of the sample.

Material for sequencing was blood. This TCR derives from a woman aged 40 to 55 with Graves' ophthalmopathy. In this chain, TRBV20-1 is recombined with TRBJ2-7, with 10 bases aligning to TRBD2. The CDR3 region reads CSARTGTSDLEQYF. The sequenced DNA: TGCAGTGCTAGAACCGGGACTAGCGACCTTGAGCAGTACTTC.